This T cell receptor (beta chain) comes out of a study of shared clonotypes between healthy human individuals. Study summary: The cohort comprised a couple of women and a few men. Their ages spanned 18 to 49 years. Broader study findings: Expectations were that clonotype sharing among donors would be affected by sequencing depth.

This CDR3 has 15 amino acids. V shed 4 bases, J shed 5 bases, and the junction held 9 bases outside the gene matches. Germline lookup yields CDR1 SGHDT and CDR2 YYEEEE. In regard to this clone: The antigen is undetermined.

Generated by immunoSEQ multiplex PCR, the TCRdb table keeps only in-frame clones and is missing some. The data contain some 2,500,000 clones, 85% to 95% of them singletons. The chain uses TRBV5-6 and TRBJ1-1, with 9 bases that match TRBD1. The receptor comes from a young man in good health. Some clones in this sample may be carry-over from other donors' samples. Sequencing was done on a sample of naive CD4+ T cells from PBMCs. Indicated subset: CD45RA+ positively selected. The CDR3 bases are TGTGCCAGCAGCGAGCCGGGACAGGGAAAAACTGAAGCTTTCTTT. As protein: CASSEPGQGKTEAFF.